This is a list of T cell receptor beta chains from one sample in a study of T-cell reconstitution after alpha-beta-depleted transplantation in children. TCRdb reprocessed the PCR reads via MiXCR and lists one record per CDR3 protein. The sample has 100,000 to 120,000 distinct CDR3 sequences, 10% seen once. The sample consisted of PBMCs from the stem cell graft donor, taken from the stem cell graft. All receptors derive from a human donor who donated a stem cell graft to a child with acute lymphoblastic leukemia. CDR3s include the opening cysteine and the closing phenylalanine or tryptophan. D genes are given only for firm matches. Clone size appears in some rows only: once, few, many, or a class for an expanded clone.

V gene	D gene	J gene	clone size	CDR3 protein	CDR3 DNA
TRBV20-1	.	TRBJ1-2	many	CSASLVVSNYGYTF	TGCAGTGCTAGCCTCGTAGTATCTAACTATGGCTACACCTTC
TRBV19	.	TRBJ2-6	many	CASSSGRISGANVLTF	TGTGCCAGTAGCTCCGGACGGATCTCTGGGGCCAACGTCCTGACTTTC
TRBV5-1	TRBD1	TRBJ2-6	few	CASSLAGQGASVSGANVLTF	TGCGCCAGCAGCTTGGCGGGACAGGGGGCGTCTGTCTCTGGGGCCAACGTCCTGACTTTC
TRBV29-1	.	TRBJ1-2	many	CSGWGGDYGYTF	TGCAGCGGGTGGGGGGGCGACTATGGCTACACCTTC
TRBV4-1	.	TRBJ2-7	many	CASSMGPRGSYEQYF	TGCGCCAGCAGCATGGGACCGCGAGGGTCATACGAGCAGTACTTC
TRBV20-1	.	TRBJ2-5	many	CSARETGEETQYF	TGCAGTGCTAGGGAAACGGGAGAAGAGACCCAGTACTTC
TRBV5-5	.	TRBJ2-7	many	CASTLGRGSDEQYF	TGTGCCAGCACCCTGGGCAGGGGAAGCGACGAGCAGTACTTC
TRBV14	.	TRBJ1-1	many	CASSQVGDTEAFF	TGTGCCAGCAGCCAGGTAGGGGACACTGAAGCTTTCTTT
TRBV7-9	.	TRBJ1-2	.	CASSPGRGYTF	TGTGCCAGCAGCCCGGGGCGCGGCTACACCTTC
TRBV6-5	.	TRBJ2-7	many	CASSYSLRYGIPYEQYF	TGTGCCAGCAGTTACTCCTTGCGTTACGGGATCCCCTACGAGCAGTACTTC
TRBV6-1	.	TRBJ2-1	.	CASRKLLYGARTTYNEQFF	TGTGCCAGCAGGAAGTTACTCTATGGGGCGCGTACAACATACAATGAGCAGTTCTTC
TRBV19	.	TRBJ2-1	many	CASSTRQGGLDEQFF	TGTGCCAGTAGTACAAGACAGGGAGGTTTGGATGAGCAGTTCTTC